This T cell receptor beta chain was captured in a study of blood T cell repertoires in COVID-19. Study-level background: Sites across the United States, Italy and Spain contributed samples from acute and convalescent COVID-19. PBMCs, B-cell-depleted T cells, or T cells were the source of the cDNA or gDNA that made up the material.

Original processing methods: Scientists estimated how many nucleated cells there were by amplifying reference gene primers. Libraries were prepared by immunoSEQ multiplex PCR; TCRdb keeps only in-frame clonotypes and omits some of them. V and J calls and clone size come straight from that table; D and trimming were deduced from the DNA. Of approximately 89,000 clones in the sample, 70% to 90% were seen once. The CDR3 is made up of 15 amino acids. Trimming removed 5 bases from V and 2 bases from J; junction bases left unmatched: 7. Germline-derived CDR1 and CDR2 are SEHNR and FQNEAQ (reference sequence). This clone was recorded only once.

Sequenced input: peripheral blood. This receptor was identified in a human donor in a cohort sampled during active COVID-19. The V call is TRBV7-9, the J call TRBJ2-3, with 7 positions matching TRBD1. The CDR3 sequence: CASSRRDSPTDTQYF. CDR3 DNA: TGTGCCAGCAGCCGCCGGGACAGCCCCACAGATACGCAGTATTTT.